The clone carrying this T cell receptor beta chain was detected only a few times. Trimming at V came to 2 bases and at J to 3 bases, leaving 3 bases not matched to a gene. The CDR3 sequence is 15 residues long. Per the germline V gene, CDR1 is LNHNV and CDR2 is YYDKDF (reference sequence). The data were taken from a study of blood T cell repertoires in COVID-19. Study summary: The study drew acute and convalescent COVID-19 samples from the United States, Italy and Spain. PBMCs, B-cell-depleted T cells, or T cells were the source of the cDNA or gDNA that made up the material.

The table came from immunoSEQ multiplex PCR; TCRdb's copy has only in-frame clones and leaves some out. The sample contains approximately 380,000 clones, 88% of which appear only once. Recruits, aged 18 to 89 years, lived in 24 US areas. The genes are TRBV15 and TRBJ2-1; 8 bases are a match to TRBD2. Sequencing was performed on PBMCs or T cells enriched from blood (not recorded which). The TCR originated in a woman aged 18-35 years who had recovered from COVID-19. This CDR3 reads CATSRRAGDYNEQFF. As DNA, the CDR3 is TGTGCCACCAGCAGACGAGCGGGGGACTACAATGAGCAGTTCTTC.